Following are 22 T cell receptor beta chains from one sample sequenced in a study of CD8 T cells in ankylosing spondylitis. Whole-study results and caveats: What seemed typical of ankylosing spondylitis blood was a TCR beta motif built from several highly homologous variants.

TCRdb passed the 5' RACE reads through MiXCR, listing each CDR3 protein once. Of about 460,000 distinct CDR3 sequences listed, 5.3% are singletons. These receptors' targets are unknown. The sequencing sample was made of blood, either unsorted or a sorted T cell fraction (not recorded which). The receptor source for this set is a male donor with ankylosing spondylitis.

This clonotype came up many times. This chain connects TRBV28 to TRBJ2-5, with D tentatively TRBD2 (5 bases). CDR1 is MDHEN and CDR2 is SYDVKM in the germline V gene. The V and J ends lost 5 bases and 5 bases respectively, with 12 bases between them. The CDR3 totals 13 residues. CDR3 sequence (DNA): TGTGCCAGCAGTCTAGCCACGGGGGAGACCCAGTACTTC. Protein sequence: CASSLATGETQYF.

Many counts were recorded for this clonotype. This chain links TRBV12-3 or TRBV12-4 with TRBJ1-5, with D possibly TRBD1 on 6 matching bases. V was pared by 7 bases and J by 4 bases, with 14 bases between. This CDR3 region has 14 residues. CDR3 in DNA: TGTGCCAGCACCCCCGGACAGTTGAATCAGCCCCAGCATTTT. It codes for CASTPGQLNQPQHF.

Only a few counts were recorded for this clonotype. This chain joins TRBV7-9 and TRBJ1-1; possible D gene TRBD1, 6 bases. This CDR3 is 17 amino acids long. Germline CDR1 reads SEHNR; CDR2 reads FQNEAQ (reference sequence). Trimming took 5 bases from V and 1 from J, leaving 20 bases between them. The CDR3 here is CASSRDQNRVGNTEAFF. The CDR3 region has the DNA TGTGCCAGCAGCCGGGACCAAAACAGGGTCGGGAACACTGAAGCTTTCTTT.

This clonotype has at least ten counts. J is TRBJ2-5 and V is TRBV20-1; 8 nucleotides agree with TRBD1. Germline V gives CDR1 DFQATT, CDR2 SNEGSKA (reference sequence). Trimming removed 1 base from V and 6 bases from J; junction bases left unmatched: 7. This CDR3 has 14 amino acids. In DNA form, the CDR3 reads TGCAGTGCTAGAGGAGGGCAGGGGGCGAAGACCCAGTACTTC. Residues: CSARGGQGAKTQYF.

This clonotype came up many times. The chain carries TRBV5-1 and TRBJ2-5; D call uncertain. Germline V CDR1 and CDR2: SGHRS, YFSETQ. The CDR3 length is 14 residues. Trimming cost V 5 bases and J 2 bases, with 13 bases left between them. The CDR3 DNA follows: TGCGCCAGCAGTCATAGCACCAGGCAAGAGACCCAGTACTTC. Protein sequence: CASSHSTRQETQYF.

Notes on this clonotype: Since a much larger clone is just one base distant, this may be a read error. This chain connects TRBV20-1 to TRBJ2-3; TRBD2 agrees at 9 bases. Germline V lookup: CDR1 DFQATT, CDR2 SNEGSKA (reference sequence). V shed 2 bases and J 4 bases; nucleotides not matched to a gene: 4. The CDR3 has 14 residues. CDR3 nucleotide sequence: TGCAGTGCTAGACCGGCTAGCGGGGCAGATACGCAGTATTTT. This gives the protein CSARPASGADTQYF.

There are many counts of this clonotype. The chain has TRBV20-1 and TRBJ2-7; 8 positions agree with TRBD2. The CDR3 consists of 17 residues. V dropped 0 bases and J dropped 0; count of bases not matched to a gene: 10. Per germline, CDR1 DFQATT and CDR2 SNEGSKA (reference sequence). The DNA for the CDR3 is TGCAGTGCTAGAGATTGGGCGAAGCGGGGGCACTCCTACGAGCAGTACTTC. It translates to CSARDWAKRGHSYEQYF.

The table lists this clonotype with a few counts. The V and J genes are TRBV7-3 and TRBJ2-1; maybe TRBD1 (5 bases). V was clipped by 2 bases and J by 10 bases, with 12 bases between them. Germline assignment: CDR1 SGHTA and CDR2 FQGTGA. The CDR3 is 13 residues long. CDR3 DNA: TGTGCCAGCAGCTTAGATACAGGCAGGGAGCAGTTCTTC. Amino acids: CASSLDTGREQFF.

This clonotype was counted ten times or more. The chain carries TRBV20-1 and TRBJ2-7; possibly TRBD1 for D (7 bases). The CDR3 length is 14 residues. CDR1 and CDR2 (germline): DFQATT, SNEGSKA (reference sequence). V lost 3 bases, J lost 5 bases, and 17 bases lay in between. As DNA, the CDR3 is TGCAGTGCTAGCCCCCCAGGGGGGATCAACGAGCAGTACTTC. This encodes CSASPPGGINEQYF.

This clonotype was picked up a small number of times. V is TRBV4-2 and J is TRBJ1-4; D might be TRBD1 (5 bases). Trimming pared 1 base from V and 0 bases from J, leaving 9 bases between. The germline gives CDR1 LGHNA, CDR2 YNFKEQ. The CDR3 is made up of 16 amino acids. CDR3 sequence (DNA): TGTGCCAGCAGCCAAGCCGGGACCTCAACTAATGAAAAACTGTTTTTT. It specifies CASSQAGTSTNEKLFF.

The table lists this clonotype with many counts. The chain carries TRBV24-1 and TRBJ2-7; 7 bases fit TRBD1. Germline V gene sequence: CDR1 KGHDR, CDR2 SFDVKD. V shed 4 bases, J shed 2 bases, and the junction held 4 bases outside the gene matches. The CDR3 contains 14 residues. CDR3 in DNA: TGTGCCACCAGTGACCACGACAGGGCCTACGAGCAGTACTTC. Translating it yields CATSDHDRAYEQYF.

This clonotype was seen ten or more times. J is TRBJ2-1 and V is TRBV4-3, with TRBD2 matching 10 bases. Trimming cost V 4 bases and J 5 bases; bases outside gene matches: 14. The length of the CDR3 is 18 residues. CDR1 LGHNA and CDR2 YSLEER come from the germline V gene. This CDR3 is CASSRFPPGTSVNNEQFF. The CDR3 bases are TGCGCCAGCAGCCGCTTCCCCCCCGGGACTAGCGTGAACAATGAGCAGTTCTTC.

This clonotype was seen at least ten times. This chain joins TRBV12-3 or TRBV12-4 and TRBJ2-4; D not certain. The V end was cut by 4 bases, the J end by 3 bases, with 7 bases between. This CDR3 spans 13 amino acids. Here the CDR3 reads CASSSSIKNIQYF. CDR3 bases: TGTGCCAGCAGTTCTAGTATCAAAAACATTCAGTACTTC.

This clonotype was detected ten times or more. The chain is built from TRBV28 and TRBJ2-7; 9 bases map to TRBD1. Germline CDR1 reads MDHEN; CDR2 reads SYDVKM. This CDR3 is 16 amino acids long. Trimming removed 6 bases from V and 0 bases from J; junction bases left unmatched: 9. In nucleotides, the CDR3 is TGTGCCAGCAGCCATGGACAGGGGCTATTCTCCTACGAGCAGTACTTC. As protein: CASSHGQGLFSYEQYF.

This clonotype was counted ten times or more. This chain connects TRBV7-9 to TRBJ2-3, with D possibly being TRBD1 (7 bases). In germline, CDR1 is SEHNR, CDR2 FQNEAQ (reference sequence). The CDR3 loop spans 16 amino acids. V was trimmed by 6 bases and J by 6 bases, leaving 22 bases between them. CDR3 bases: TGTGCCAGCAGTCCACCGGTAGGAGGGGGCCCGGATACGCAGTATTTT. This sequence encodes CASSPPVGGGPDTQYF.

This clonotype was picked up many times. The chain employs TRBV29-1 and TRBJ2-7; D possibly matches TRBD1 or TRBD2 (5 bases each). The V end lost 3 bases, the J end lost 3 bases, and 9 bases lay between the germline ends. Germline values: CDR1 SQVTM, CDR2 ANQGSEA. There are 12 residues in the CDR3. CDR3 amino acids: CSVEGVGYEQYF. The CDR3 bases are TGCAGCGTTGAGGGGGTAGGCTACGAGCAGTACTTC.

This clonotype was counted between two and nine times. The rearrangement links TRBV5-6 to TRBJ2-2; the D gene could be TRBD1 or TRBD2 (5 bases each). Trimming cost V 0 bases and J 1 base, with 10 bases left between them. The germline V gene has CDR1 SGHDT and CDR2 YYEEEE. There are 16 residues in the CDR3. The CDR3, as DNA: TGTGCCAGCAGCTTGGCCAAGAGGGGGAACACCGGGGAGCTGTTTTTT. This encodes CASSLAKRGNTGELFF.

This clonotype has ten or more counts. The gene calls are TRBV12-3 or TRBV12-4 and TRBJ2-7; the D is unclear. The CDR3 is made up of 14 amino acids. Trimming cost V 3 bases and J 0 bases, with 9 bases left between them. The CDR3 sequence: CASSFGSSSYEQYF. In nucleotides, the CDR3 is TGTGCCAGCAGTTTTGGGTCGAGCTCCTACGAGCAGTACTTC.

A few counts support this clonotype. The chain carries TRBV5-1 and TRBJ2-7; maybe TRBD2 (6 bases). The CDR3 runs 15 residues. V was trimmed by 5 bases and J by 5 bases, leaving 20 bases between them. The germline V gene has CDR1 SGHRS and CDR2 YFSETQ. CDR3 nucleotides: TGCGCCAGCAGATCGGACGGGAGCTTGTGGGACGAGCAGTACTTC. Amino acid sequence: CASRSDGSLWDEQYF.

This clonotype was detected a few times. The gene calls are TRBV7-2 and TRBJ1-1; D remains unclear. The germline V and J ends were trimmed by 4 bases and 5 bases, with 14 bases remaining between them. This CDR3 has 14 amino acids. Germline V gene sequence: CDR1 SGHTA, CDR2 FQGNSA. The CDR3 bases are TGTGCCAGCAGCTCCCAGCCGAGGATAACTGAAGCTTTCTTT. It translates to CASSSQPRITEAFF. Together with reference TRBV7-2 and TRBJ1-1, the CDR3 gives the full variable domain: GAGVSQSPSNKVTEKGKDVELRCDPISGHTALYWYRQSLGQGLEFLIYFQGNSAPDKSGLPSDRFSAERTGGSVSTLTIQRTQQEDSAVYLCASSSQPRITEAFFGQGTRLTVV.

This clonotype was seen at least ten times. CDR3 protein: CASSLRGQNIYGYTF. The CDR3 region has the DNA TGTGCCAGCAGTTTGCGGGGACAGAACATCTATGGCTACACCTTC. The V call is TRBV27, the J call TRBJ1-2; TRBD1 aligns across 7 bases. The CDR3 is made up of 15 amino acids. With V trimmed by 3 bases and J by 4 bases, 8 bases remained unmatched. The V gene's germline CDR1 is MNHEY and CDR2 SMNVEV (reference sequence).

This clonotype has only a few counts. The chain employs TRBV20-1 and TRBJ2-7; D gene uncertain. The CDR3 runs to 12 residues. The ends were cut back, 3 bases at V and 7 bases at J, with 13 bases in the middle. Germline values: CDR1 DFQATT, CDR2 SNEGSKA (reference sequence). The CDR3 sequence: CSASGDLGEQYF. The CDR3 nucleotides read TGCAGTGCTAGCGGAGACCTCGGGGAGCAGTACTTC.